These 24 T cell receptor beta chains were all obtained from the same sample, sequenced in a study of OX40 agonist ivuxolimab in advanced cancers. Libraries were prepared by immunoSEQ multiplex PCR; TCRdb keeps only in-frame clonotypes and omits some of them. The table lists tens of thousands of clones, approximately 92% of them singletons. The starting material was CD4+ or CD8+ T cells sorted from blood, obtained in a trial of the OX40 agonist ivuxolimab. These receptors all come from an adult with an advanced solid tumor such as melanoma, head and neck, liver or kidney cancer.

J is TRBJ1-2 and V is TRBV6-5; D may be TRBD1 (6 bases). V was cut by 0 bases and J by 7 bases, with 15 bases left in between. The CDR3 is 15 amino acids. In germline, CDR1 is MNHEY, CDR2 SVGAGI. CDR3 sequence (DNA): TGTGCCAGCAGTTACTCGTATTTACAGGGATCTGGCTACACCTTC. This encodes CASSYSYLQGSGYTF.

V is TRBV6-5 and J is TRBJ2-2; unclear D gene. Trimming pared 6 bases from V and 2 bases from J, leaving 4 bases between. This CDR3 comprises 12 residues. Looked up from germline, CDR1 is MNHEY and CDR2 is SVGAGI. This chain's CDR3 is CASSHNTGELFF. For the CDR3, the DNA is TGTGCCAGCAGCCATAACACCGGGGAGCTGTTTTTT.

The chain carries TRBV19 and TRBJ1-2; the match to TRBD1 covers 8 bases. With V trimmed by 4 bases and J by 4 bases, 8 bases remained unmatched. CDR1 and CDR2 (germline): LNHDA, SQIVND (reference sequence). This CDR3 spans 15 amino acids. CDR3 coding DNA: TGTGCCAGTAGTAAGGGATTGACAGGGGTCTATGGCTACACCTTC. Its protein is CASSKGLTGVYGYTF.

V gene TRBV6-4 combines with J gene TRBJ2-1; TRBD2 aligns across 13 bases. The length of the CDR3 is 14 residues. J gave up 8 bases and V 7 bases, and 5 bases lay outside the gene matches. In germline, CDR1 is MRHNA, CDR2 SNTAGT. This CDR3 is CASKALAGGDEQFF. The CDR3 nucleotides are TGTGCCAGCAAAGCACTAGCGGGGGGGGATGAGCAGTTCTTC.

The chain joins TRBV7-9 to TRBJ2-2; 9 bases fit TRBD2. J was trimmed by 1 base and V by 7 bases; bases with no gene match: 4. The CDR3 contains 15 residues. CDR1 and CDR2 (germline): SEHNR, FQNEAQ (reference sequence). Here the CDR3 DNA reads TGTGCCAGCACCCTTAGCGGGGGGAACACCGGGGAGCTGTTTTTT. Protein sequence: CASTLSGGNTGELFF.

The V gene is TRBV28, the J gene TRBJ1-2; 7 bases align to TRBD1. The CDR3 covers 17 residues. V was pared by 6 bases and J by 4 bases, with 17 bases of the junction left unmatched. CDR1 MDHEN and CDR2 SYDVKM come from the germline V gene. In DNA, the CDR3 is TGTGCCAGCAGATTCACAGGGGACGATGAAAACGGCTATGGCTACACCTTC. It translates to CASRFTGDDENGYGYTF.

V is TRBV19 and J is TRBJ1-1; 8 bases agree with TRBD1. The V gene's germline CDR1 is LNHDA and CDR2 SQIVND (reference sequence). The CDR3 length is 16 residues. Germline trimming cut 3 bases from V and 1 base from J; bases unmatched to any gene: 7. The CDR3 reads CASSIFADRENTEAFF. The CDR3 DNA reads TGTGCCAGTAGTATTTTTGCGGACAGGGAGAACACTGAAGCTTTCTTT.

The chain couples TRBV2 to TRBJ2-2, with no clear D. Trimming cost V 1 base and J 0 bases, with 6 bases left between them. CDR3 length equals 15 residues. The germline V gene encodes CDR1 SNHLY and CDR2 FYNNEI. The DNA of the CDR3 is TGTGCCAGCAGTGAAGATGGACCGAACACCGGGGAGCTGTTTTTT. The encoded protein is CASSEDGPNTGELFF.

This clone was detected once. The V call is TRBV18, the J call TRBJ1-1; weak D call: TRBD1 (6 bases). Trimming pared 3 bases from V and 3 bases from J, leaving 11 bases between. This CDR3 is built from 14 residues. CDR1 is KGHSH and CDR2 is LQKENI in the germline V gene. CDR3 coding DNA: TGTGCCAGCTCACCCGGGGGGCTTGACACTGAAGCTTTCTTT. Its protein is CASSPGGLDTEAFF.

The genes are TRBV10-3 and TRBJ2-1, with 7 bases fitting TRBD1. There are 12 residues in the CDR3. The germline CDR1 and CDR2 sequences are ENHRY and SYGVKD. The trim removed 8 bases at V and 4 bases at J, leaving 2 bases unmatched. The DNA of the CDR3 is TGTGCCATCGGGGGACAGTACAATGAGCAGTTCTTC. It encodes CAIGGQYNEQFF.

The chain employs TRBV4-3 and TRBJ2-1, with TRBD1 matching 8 bases. The CDR3 covers 16 residues. CDR1 LGHNA and CDR2 YSLEER come from the germline V gene. Losses at the gene ends were 3 bases for V and 3 bases for J; bases not matched to a gene: 7. The CDR3 is CASSQDPGQVYNEQFF. For the CDR3, the DNA is TGCGCCAGCAGCCAGGATCCGGGACAGGTCTACAATGAGCAGTTCTTC.

The chain uses TRBV7-9 and TRBJ2-3; 7 bases line up with TRBD2. Germline V gene lookup returns CDR1 SEHNR and CDR2 FQNEAQ (reference sequence). Trimming cost V 5 bases and J 5 bases; bases outside gene matches: 7. CDR3 size: 14 residues. The CDR3 DNA reads as TGTGCCAGCAGCCAGGGTGGCGGGGGAGATACGCAGTATTTT. Translation gives CASSQGGGGDTQYF.

V is TRBV29-1 and J is TRBJ1-5; D is ambiguous. The V gene lost 3 bases and the J gene lost 0 bases, with 6 bases spanning the gap. Germline V CDR1 and CDR2: SQVTM, ANQGSEA. The CDR3 is 13 amino acids. This chain's CDR3 is CSVEENSNQPQHF. The CDR3 DNA follows: TGCAGCGTTGAGGAGAATAGCAATCAGCCCCAGCATTTT.

V is TRBV5-1 and J is TRBJ1-1; D is possibly TRBD1 (5 bases). CDR3 length: 12 residues. Trimming left V 1 base short and J 4 bases short, with 5 bases between. Germline CDR1 is SGHRS and CDR2 is YFSETQ. CDR3 DNA sequence: TGCGCCAGCAGCTTGACAGGCACTGAAGCTTTCTTT. Its translation: CASSLTGTEAFF.

V gene TRBV5-1 combines with J gene TRBJ1-2; TRBD1 matches at 7 bases. The V gene end was trimmed by 4 bases and the J gene end by 5 bases; junction bases not matched to a gene: 11. CDR3 length: 15 residues. Per germline, CDR1 SGHRS and CDR2 YFSETQ. The CDR3 spells CASSPGSSGGYGYTF. CDR3 bases: TGCGCCAGCAGCCCTGGGTCGTCAGGGGGATATGGCTACACCTTC. Supplemented by reference TRBV5-1 and TRBJ1-2, the full variable domain reads KAGVTQTPRYLIKTRGQQVTLSCSPISGHRSVSWYQQTPGQGLQFLFEYFSETQRNKGNFPGRFSGRQFSNSRSEMNVSTLELGDSALYLCASSPGSSGGYGYTFGSGTRLTVV.

This sequence joins TRBV5-1 and TRBJ1-1, with D tentatively TRBD1 (5 bases). With 0 bases removed from V and 1 base from J, the gap between germline ends came to 7 bases. The CDR3 sequence is 14 residues long. Germline V gene lookup returns CDR1 SGHRS and CDR2 YFSETQ. The CDR3 spells CASSLDGANTEAFF. The CDR3 coding sequence is TGCGCCAGCAGCTTGGATGGGGCGAACACTGAAGCTTTCTTT.

This clone was detected a few times. The J gene is TRBJ2-5, the V gene TRBV28, with 10 bases identical to TRBD1. This CDR3 has 14 amino acids. J lost 5 bases, V lost 7 bases, and 7 bases had no gene match. Germline V gene lookup returns CDR1 MDHEN and CDR2 SYDVKM. CDR3 residues: CASMTGGIEETQYF. CDR3 DNA: TGTGCCAGCATGACAGGGGGCATCGAGGAGACCCAGTACTTC.

J is TRBJ2-7 and V is TRBV2; 8 bases agree with TRBD1. V was clipped by 6 bases and J by 0 bases; unmatched bases: 7. The CDR3 runs to 15 residues. Germline V CDR1 and CDR2: SNHLY, FYNNEI. The CDR3 bases are TGTGCCAGCAGCCAGGACAGGGACAACTCCTACGAGCAGTACTTC. This translates into CASSQDRDNSYEQYF.

The DNA for the CDR3 is TGCGCCAGCAGCCAAGTTGGGTCGCTGCAGTTCTTC. Translated, it gives CASSQVGSLQFF. This chain links TRBV4-1 with TRBJ2-1; D uncertain. Trimming stripped 1 base from V and 12 bases from J, with 10 bases between. The CDR3 has 12 residues. Germline values: CDR1 MGHRA, CDR2 YSYEKL.

This chain connects TRBV6-1 to TRBJ1-4, with D perhaps matching TRBD1 (5 bases). Between the trimmed V and J ends, which lost 0 bases and 7 bases, there was a span of 12 bases. Germline assignment: CDR1 MNHNS and CDR2 SASEGT. CDR3 length equals 15 residues. The CDR3 here is CASSEAGGGSEKLFF. The CDR3 DNA is TGTGCCAGCAGTGAAGCGGGGGGAGGGAGTGAAAAACTGTTTTTT.

This clone was seen a single time. The chain links TRBV30 to TRBJ2-5, with TRBD2 as a possible D gene (5 bases). V shed 1 base and J shed 10 bases, with 19 bases lying between them. This CDR3 is 14 amino acids long. The germline CDR1 and CDR2 sequences are GTSNPN and SVGIG (reference sequence). The CDR3 DNA sequence: TGTGCCTGGAGTGGGACTCTTAAGGAGTCGAGCCAGTACTTC. Amino acids: CAWSGTLKESSQYF.

CDR3 loop: CASSQSGYGNSPLHF. CDR3 DNA sequence: TGCGCCAGCAGCCAATCGGGCTACGGTAATTCACCCCTCCACTTT. The J gene is TRBJ1-6, the V gene TRBV4-3; D not certain. V was shortened by 2 bases and J by 6 bases, with 11 bases between the two germline ends. This CDR3 is built from 15 residues. Per the germline V gene, CDR1 is LGHNA and CDR2 is YSLEER.

This chain uses TRBV10-3 with TRBJ1-5, with D unresolved. CDR3 length equals 13 residues. From germline, CDR1 is ENHRY and CDR2 SYGVKD. Trimming removed 5 bases at V and 7 bases at J, with 12 bases between. This CDR3 is CAISLNQWQPQHF. CDR3 DNA sequence: TGTGCCATCAGTCTTAATCAGTGGCAGCCCCAGCATTTT.

The chain combines TRBV4-3 with TRBJ2-7, with TRBD2 matching 7 bases. V shed 4 bases, J shed 0 bases, and the junction held 6 bases outside the gene matches. Germline-derived CDR1 and CDR2 are LGHNA and YSLEER. The CDR3 runs 15 residues. The CDR3 loop is CASSPRPGGSYEQYF. The DNA for the CDR3 is TGCGCCAGCAGCCCCCGCCCGGGGGGCTCCTACGAGCAGTACTTC.